Following are 3 T cell receptor beta chains from one sample sequenced in a study of spatial heterogeneity in lung cancer. The time point: sample taken at primary tumor resection. TCRdb reanalysed the 5' RACE reads using MiXCR and keeps one entry per CDR3 protein. The sample includes 60,000 to 90,000 distinct CDR3 sequences, around 7.8% seen only once; the top ten take roughly 7%. This sample comprised PBMCs, obtained at surgery. The receptors derive from a male donor with early-stage non-small cell lung cancer.

This clonotype occurred a few times. The chain carries TRBV7-9 and TRBJ1-5; 8 bases are shared with TRBD1. Unmatched junction bases numbered 7, after V lost 5 bases and J lost 7 bases. This CDR3 is built from 14 residues. The germline V gene has CDR1 SEHNR and CDR2 FQNEAQ (reference sequence). Written as DNA, the CDR3 is TGTGCCAGCAGCCCGGGGGACAGGCGGCAGCCCCAGCATTTT. It translates to CASSPGDRRQPQHF. Based on the CDR3 plus reference TRBV7-9 and TRBJ1-5, the full variable domain is DTGVSQNPRHKITKRGQNVTFRCDPISEHNRLYWYRQTLGQGPEFLTYFQNEAQLEKSRLLSDRFSAERPKGSFSTLEIQRTEQGDSAMYLCASSPGDRRQPQHFGDGTRLSIL.

This clonotype was observed at least ten times. The chain couples TRBV7-9 to TRBJ1-1; unclear D gene. This CDR3 contains 13 residues. Germline V gene sequence: CDR1 SEHNR, CDR2 FQNEAQ (reference sequence). The V and J ends lost 1 base and 9 bases respectively, with 12 bases between them. The CDR3 reads CASSLGQSVKAFF. The CDR3, as DNA: TGTGCCAGCAGCTTAGGTCAATCGGTGAAAGCTTTCTTT.

The rearrangement links TRBV10-3 to TRBJ2-3; D not resolved. The CDR3 sequence is 13 residues long. Looked up from germline, CDR1 is ENHRY and CDR2 is SYGVKD. The germline V and J ends were trimmed by 7 bases and 1 base, with 9 bases remaining between them. The CDR3 loop reads CAIKGTGTDTQYF. CDR3 bases: TGTGCCATCAAAGGCACAGGCACAGATACGCAGTATTTT.